Below, 24 T cell receptor beta chains from the same sample are listed, as sequenced in a study of T cell responses to AZD1222 COVID-19 vaccine. The data were produced by immunoSEQ multiplex PCR, yet TCRdb's version contains in-frame clones alone and is incomplete. The sample includes 50,000 to 85,000 clones, about four fifths of them seen just once. The sample consisted of peripheral blood, taken on day 0 of MenACWY control vaccination. These TCRs come from an adult in good health.

CDR3 protein: CASSLIDRAKNIQYF. The CDR3, as DNA: TGTGCCAGCAGTTTAATCGACAGGGCCAAAAACATTCAGTACTTC. The J gene is TRBJ2-4, the V gene TRBV28, with a tentative D call TRBD1 (6 bases). The CDR3 loop spans 15 amino acids. CDR1 MDHEN and CDR2 SYDVKM come from the germline V gene. V was shortened by 2 bases and J by 1 base, with 9 bases between the two germline ends.

The gene calls are TRBV6-2 or TRBV6-3 and TRBJ1-1; unclear D gene. Germline CDR1 is MNHEY and CDR2 is SVGEGT. The CDR3 runs to 15 residues. Between the trimmed V and J ends, which lost 5 bases and 4 bases, there was a span of 17 bases. Here the CDR3 reads CASSPSPLTGTEAFF. DNA for the CDR3: TGTGCCAGCAGTCCCTCACCGCTTACGGGCACTGAAGCTTTCTTT.

The CDR3 sequence is CASSMLNNQPQHF. The CDR3 nucleotides are TGTGCCAGTAGTATGTTAAACAATCAGCCCCAGCATTTT. The chain joins TRBV19 to TRBJ1-5; no definite D call. V dropped 3 bases and J dropped 3 bases, with 6 bases sitting between them. This CDR3 comprises 13 residues. CDR1 LNHDA and CDR2 SQIVND come from the germline V gene (reference sequence).

J is TRBJ2-3 and V is TRBV2; TRBD1 agrees at 9 bases. CDR1 is SNHLY, CDR2 FYNNEI, per germline. The CDR3 has 14 residues. The trim removed 8 bases at V and 3 bases at J, leaving 6 bases unmatched. The CDR3 nucleotides read TGTGCCAGCTGGACAGGGGTTGGGACAGATACGCAGTATTTT. Its translation is CASWTGVGTDTQYF.

J is TRBJ1-6 and V is TRBV7-3; D is unclear. The V and J ends lost 5 bases and 3 bases respectively, with 8 bases between them. In germline, CDR1 is SGHTA, CDR2 FQGTGA. There are 14 residues in the CDR3. CDR3 DNA sequence: TGTGCCAGCAGCCTAGACGGCTATAATTCACCCCTCCACTTT. Residues: CASSLDGYNSPLHF. Combining the CDR3 with reference TRBV7-3 and TRBJ1-6 gives the whole variable domain GAGVSQTPSNKVTEKGKYVELRCDPISGHTALYWYRQSLGQGPEFLIYFQGTGAADDSGLPNDRFFAVRPEGSVSTLKIQRTERGDSAVYLCASSLDGYNSPLHFGNGTRLTVT.

This chain joins TRBV7-8 and TRBJ1-6; 9 bases are a match to TRBD1. After removal of 5 bases from V and 8 bases from J, the junction contained 4 bases not matched to a gene. Germline V CDR1 and CDR2: SGHVS, FQNEAQ. This CDR3 is 14 amino acids long. For the CDR3, the DNA is TGTGCCAGCAGCCCCGGGACAGGGTATTCACCCCTCCACTTT. This codes for CASSPGTGYSPLHF.

V and J are TRBV20-1 and TRBJ1-1; D is ambiguous. Trimming took 3 bases from V and 3 from J, leaving 11 bases between them. Germline values: CDR1 DFQATT, CDR2 SNEGSKA (reference sequence). The CDR3 runs 13 residues. CDR3 residues: CSASLGQHTEAFF. The CDR3 region has the DNA TGCAGTGCTAGTTTAGGGCAGCACACTGAAGCTTTCTTT.

This chain links TRBV6-5 with TRBJ1-2; D remains unclear. From germline, CDR1 is MNHEY and CDR2 SVGAGI. This CDR3 spans 14 amino acids. Between the trimmed V and J ends, which lost 6 bases and 4 bases, there was a span of 15 bases. CDR3 protein: CASRSTATSYGYTF. CDR3 nucleotide sequence: TGTGCCAGCAGGTCGACGGCGACGAGCTATGGCTACACCTTC.

The rearrangement links TRBV27 to TRBJ2-6; maybe TRBD1 (6 bases). CDR3 length equals 15 residues. The germline V and J ends were trimmed by 5 bases and 2 bases, with 10 bases remaining between them. The germline CDR1 and CDR2 sequences are MNHEY and SMNVEV (reference sequence). The CDR3 reads CASSTNRAGANVLTF. In DNA, the CDR3 is TGTGCCAGCAGTACTAACAGGGCTGGGGCCAACGTCCTGACTTTC.

This chain links TRBV7-2 with TRBJ1-1; 9 bases align to TRBD1. CDR1 is SGHTA, CDR2 FQGNSA, per germline. The CDR3 is 14 residues long. V lost 3 bases, J lost 3 bases, and 2 bases stayed unmatched. The CDR3 reads CASSLRQGDTEAFF. In DNA form, the CDR3 reads TGTGCCAGCAGCTTGAGACAGGGGGACACTGAAGCTTTCTTT. Filled out from reference TRBV7-2 and TRBJ1-1, the complete variable domain reads GAGVSQSPSNKVTEKGKDVELRCDPISGHTALYWYRQSLGQGLEFLIYFQGNSAPDKSGLPSDRFSAERTGGSVSTLTIQRTQQEDSAVYLCASSLRQGDTEAFFGQGTRLTVV.

This clone was recorded once. V is TRBV30 and J is TRBJ1-1, with 9 bases lining up with TRBD1. Germline lookup yields CDR1 GTSNPN and CDR2 SVGIG (reference sequence). J gave up 4 bases and V 2 bases, and 5 bases lay outside the gene matches. The CDR3 covers 14 residues. CDR3 sequence (DNA): TGTGCCTGGAGTAAGGACAGGGGAGTCACTGAAGCTTTCTTT. Protein: CAWSKDRGVTEAFF. The variable domain in full, with the rest retrieved from reference TRBV30 and TRBJ1-1, is SQTIHQWPATLVQPVGSPLSLECTVEGTSNPNLYWYRQAAGRGLQLLFYSVGIGQISSEVPQNLSASRPQDRQFILSSKKLLLSDSGFYLCAWSKDRGVTEAFFGQGTRLTVV.

This chain connects TRBV7-9 to TRBJ1-4; D call uncertain. In germline, CDR1 is SEHNR, CDR2 FQNEAQ (reference sequence). The V and J ends lost 2 bases and 8 bases respectively, with 9 bases between them. This CDR3 has 13 residues. The CDR3 nucleotides are TGTGCCAGCAGCTTAACCAGTAAGGAAAAACTGTTTTTT. Its protein product is CASSLTSKEKLFF. Full variable domain (rest looked up from reference TRBV7-9 and TRBJ1-4): DTGVSQNPRHKITKRGQNVTFRCDPISEHNRLYWYRQTLGQGPEFLTYFQNEAQLEKSRLLSDRFSAERPKGSFSTLEIQRTEQGDSAMYLCASSLTSKEKLFFGSGTQLSVL.

This clone showed up just once. The chain uses TRBV11-2 and TRBJ1-1; D call uncertain. There are 13 residues in the CDR3. The V end was cut by 5 bases, the J end by 1 base, with 8 bases between. Per the germline V gene, CDR1 is SGHAT and CDR2 is FQNNGV. The CDR3: CASSPQRNTEAFF. The CDR3 DNA reads TGTGCCAGCAGCCCACAGAGGAACACTGAAGCTTTCTTT.

With regard to this clone: Other DNA sequences in the sample encode the same CDR3. This CDR3 reads CASSYSPPSGIYNEQFF. For the CDR3, the DNA is TGTGCCAGCAGTTACTCCCCTCCCAGCGGGATATACAATGAGCAGTTCTTC. The chain is built from TRBV6-2 or TRBV6-3 and TRBJ2-1; 7 nucleotides agree with TRBD2. The CDR3 has 17 amino acids. V lost 0 bases, J lost 4 bases, and 9 bases stayed unmatched. Germline CDR1 and CDR2: MNHEY and SVGEGT.

This chain connects TRBV29-1 to TRBJ1-2; D unresolved. Trimming removed 5 bases at V and 7 bases at J, with 17 bases between. The CDR3 consists of 13 residues. Germline CDR1 SQVTM, CDR2 ANQGSEA. CDR3 bases: TGCAGCGTTCAAGTATTCGGATCAGTTGGCTACACCTTC. Its protein is CSVQVFGSVGYTF.

The count of this clone is one. V usage is TRBV6-5 and J usage is TRBJ1-1; unclear D gene. Per germline, CDR1 MNHEY and CDR2 SVGAGI. With 2 bases removed from V and 5 bases from J, the gap between germline ends came to 9 bases. CDR3 length: 13 residues. The CDR3 DNA follows: TGTGCCAGCAGTTACCCGACGAGGACTGAAGCTTTCTTT. Translating it yields CASSYPTRTEAFF.

The chain employs TRBV10-3 and TRBJ2-5, with TRBD2 as a possible D gene (5 bases). The CDR3 is 13 residues long. Looked up from germline, CDR1 is ENHRY and CDR2 is SYGVKD. The ends were cut back, 4 bases at V and 5 bases at J, with 11 bases in the middle. The CDR3 spells CAISANWRETQYF. CDR3 nucleotides: TGTGCCATCAGTGCCAACTGGAGGGAGACCCAGTACTTC.

This rearrangement joins TRBV6-2 or TRBV6-3 to TRBJ1-2; 7 bases agree with TRBD1. The CDR3 consists of 14 residues. V was clipped by 5 bases and J by 8 bases; unmatched bases: 11. The germline V gene encodes CDR1 MNHEY and CDR2 SVGEGT. The CDR3, as DNA: TGTGCCAGCAGTGATCCCGGGACAGACGAAGGCTACACCTTC. It translates to CASSDPGTDEGYTF.

The V gene is TRBV30, the J gene TRBJ2-7, with D unresolved. The germline CDR1 and CDR2 sequences are GTSNPN and SVGIG (reference sequence). The CDR3 runs 11 residues. With 5 bases removed from V and 5 bases from J, the gap between germline ends came to 10 bases. The CDR3 DNA follows: TGTGCCTGGTCAGTAAGGGACGAGCAGTACTTC. This encodes CAWSVRDEQYF.

In the case of this clone: A junction end diverges from the germline sequence, so it may reflect a read error. The chain has TRBV19 and TRBJ1-5, with 9 nucleotides matching TRBD1. Germline-derived CDR1 and CDR2 are LNHDA and SQIVND (reference sequence). The CDR3 sequence is 15 residues long. The CDR3 is CASSPGQGNNPPQHF. The CDR3 bases are TGTGCCAGTAGCCCGGGACAGGGTAATAATCCGCCCCAGCATTTT.

J is TRBJ2-3 and V is TRBV6-5; D possibly corresponds to TRBD2 (6 bases). Germline CDR1 MNHEY, CDR2 SVGAGI. CDR3 length: 12 amino acids. V was pared by 8 bases and J by 1 base, with 7 bases between. The CDR3 region has the DNA TGTGCCAGCCGCGGGGGCACAGATACGCAGTATTTT. It yields the protein CASRGGTDTQYF.

The V gene is TRBV3-1 (or the pseudogene TRBV3-2), the J gene TRBJ2-2; D not certain. CDR3 length: 16 residues. Trimming pared 4 bases from V and 0 bases from J, leaving 12 bases between. In germline, CDR1 is LGHDT, CDR2 YNNKEL (reference sequence). CDR3: CASSPLSAANTGELFF. CDR3 in DNA: TGTGCCAGCAGCCCGCTATCGGCAGCGAACACCGGGGAGCTGTTTTTT.

This clone was counted a single time. CDR3 amino acids: CASSGGYNEQFF. The CDR3 DNA is TGTGCCAGTAGCGGGGGATACAATGAGCAGTTCTTC. The rearrangement uses TRBV12-3 or TRBV12-4 and TRBJ2-1; TRBD2 aligns across 9 bases. CDR3 length equals 12 residues. V gave up 9 bases and J gave up 4 bases; unmatched junction bases: 1.

A few counts support this clone. The chain couples TRBV5-1 to TRBJ1-3, with D maybe TRBD1 (5 bases). The CDR3 spans 15 residues. Germline V gene data show CDR1 as SGHRS and CDR2 as YFSETQ. Trimming removed 5 bases from V and 0 bases from J, with 12 bases in between. The CDR3 region has the DNA TGCGCCAGCAGGCCCGCGGGGCCCTCTGGAAACACCATATATTTT. Encoded protein: CASRPAGPSGNTIYF.